Sequencing of this TCR beta chain was carried out in a study of prognosis after radiotherapy for stage I lung cancer. Study as a whole: With a biologically effective dose of at least 100 Gy, radiotherapy took the form of SBRT split into 3 to 5 fractions.

The authors amplified TCR beta CDR3 from genomic DNA using two-round multiplex PCR. First-round PCR amplification was performed with primers specific to each TRBV and TRBJ gene. TCRdb re-analysed the multiplex PCR reads in MiXCR, keeping a single row per CDR3 protein. This table has roughly 38,000 distinct CDR3 sequences, roughly a quarter appearing once. There were no patients with prior chemotherapy, radiotherapy or other malignancies, and all were node-negative on CT and PET/CT. A draw of around 6.2 milliliters of peripheral blood took place at each of two time points. Germline CDR1 is KGHSH and CDR2 is LQKENI. The V and J ends lost 6 bases and 2 bases respectively, with 10 bases between them. CDR3 length: 13 residues. In its sample, this clonotype was seen many times. Its target is unknown. Findings and caveats of the study: Among expanded TCR clones, tumor specificity was not determined.

The source material was PBMCs, sampled before or after stereotactic body radiation therapy (not recorded which). This sequence originates from a donor older than 45 with non-small cell lung cancer. The V call is TRBV18, the J call TRBJ2-5, with a tentative D call TRBD2 (6 bases). The CDR3 coding sequence is TGTGCCAGCTCGGGCGGAGGGCAAGAGACCCAGTACTTC. Its protein is CASSGGGQETQYF.